This T cell receptor beta chain was sequenced in a study of blood T cell repertoires in COVID-19. About the study: Specimens from acute and convalescent COVID-19 originated in the United States, Italy and Spain.

Across about two dozen US areas, participants ranged in age from about 18 to 100 years. Original processing methods: Estimation of nucleated cell counts relied on the amplification of reference gene primers. Profiling relied on immunoSEQ multiplex PCR, and the TCRdb table lists in-frame clones only, not all of them. The V and J calls and clone size come from that table; D and trimming were worked out from the DNA. The sample has about 270,000 clones, approximately 90% seen once; the top ten hold about 4%. Germline CDR1 reads SGDLS; CDR2 reads YYNGEE. V lost 3 bases and J lost 0; bases outside the gene matches: 11. This CDR3 contains 17 residues.

The chain employs TRBV9 and TRBJ1-2, with 7 positions matching TRBD1. The sequence was collected from a woman aged 30 to 39 with acute COVID-19. Material: PBMCs or T cells enriched from blood (not recorded which). The DNA of the CDR3 is TGTGCCAGCAGCGAGGGGGCAGTTTTTTTAGCTAACTATGGCTACACCTTC. Its protein is CASSEGAVFLANYGYTF.